Sequencing of this T cell receptor beta chain was carried out in a study of T cell responses to AZD1222 COVID-19 vaccine. Study-wide points: Sampled repertoires all dated from after the peak T cell response. Among the donors, most were white British and more were female, and clonal diversity was possibly underestimated.

Trimming took 2 bases from V and 2 from J, leaving 17 bases between them. The CDR3 is made up of 17 amino acids. Germline-derived CDR1 and CDR2 are MDHEN and SYDVKM. As regards this clone: The antigen remains unidentified.

Investigators merged groups given second doses at roughly 4 or roughly 12 weeks. Clones were sequenced by immunoSEQ multiplex PCR, and TCRdb holds only the in-frame ones, with some missing. The sample lists more than 150,000 clones, under 95% seen once, with 1% to 1.5% in the top ten. The genes are TRBV28 and TRBJ2-3; D ambiguous. The specimen comprised peripheral blood, sampled 28 days after the second AZD1222 dose. This clonotype was obtained from an adult who received the AZD1222 COVID-19 vaccine. The CDR3 region is CASSLQVWAGLTDTQYF. The DNA for the CDR3 is TGTGCCAGCAGTTTACAGGTCTGGGCAGGCCTCACAGATACGCAGTATTTT.